The sequence of this T cell receptor beta chain was determined in a study of control samples from healthy donors and cancer patients. Clones were read by immunoSEQ multiplex PCR, and TCRdb kept only the in-frame ones, dropping some. The sample shows some 100,000 clones, almost 90% of them seen only once. This CDR3 spans 17 amino acids. V trimming: 4 bases; J trimming: 2 bases; junction bases outside the gene matches: 13. From germline, CDR1 is ENHRY and CDR2 SYGVKD. This clone was detected only once. The sequenced sample consisted of blood. The receptor comes from a man younger than 45 in good health. The chain links TRBV10-3 to TRBJ2-7; 8 bases map to TRBD1. Written as DNA, the CDR3 is TGTGCCATCAGTGGATCGTACAGGGGGACGGCGACCTACGAGCAGTACTTC. This encodes CAISGSYRGTATYEQYF.